This T cell receptor beta chain is drawn from a study of shared clonotypes between healthy human individuals. Study background: In total, the donors were two women and three men aged 18 to 49.

The V and J ends lost 4 bases and 1 base respectively, with 12 bases between them. The CDR3 extends over 15 amino acids. The V gene's germline CDR1 is SNHLY and CDR2 FYNNEI. Investigators spread the genomic DNA of each subset evenly over several immunoSEQ plates. Scientists sequenced DNA from unsorted PBMC on ten immunoSEQ deep assay plates. As handled by the study authors: Owing to the provision of junction-only sequences devoid of quality scores by immunoSEQ, filtering differed. Measured with immunoSEQ multiplex PCR; TCRdb has only the in-frame clones, and not every one. V and J calls and clone size are given by that table; D and trimming were obtained from the DNA. The profile shows 400,000 to 550,000 clones, approximately 79% of them singletons.

Material: PBMCs. The chain carries TRBV2 and TRBJ2-3; perhaps TRBD2 as D (5 bases). The source of this sequence is a woman aged 40 to 50 in good health. Some clones in this sample may be carry-over from other donors' samples. The CDR3 loop reads CASSVRAVGTDTQYF. DNA for the CDR3: TGTGCCAGCAGTGTGCGGGCGGTCGGCACAGATACGCAGTATTTT.